This T cell receptor beta chain is drawn from a study of shared clonotypes between healthy human individuals. The CDR3 totals 13 residues. Germline-derived CDR1 and CDR2 are SQVTM and ANQGSEA. With V trimmed by 6 bases and J by 1 base, 4 bases remained unmatched. Clones were sequenced by immunoSEQ multiplex PCR, and TCRdb holds only the in-frame ones, with some missing. The repertoire includes about 2.3 million clones, approximately 93% of them detected once, and about 0.41% sits in the top ten. For this clone: The same CDR3 arises from other DNA sequences in this sample as well.

This receptor was identified in a man aged 18 to 30 in good health. Some clones in this sample may be carry-over from other donors' samples. The sample was naive CD4+ T cells from PBMCs. As to subset: CD45RA+ positively selected. The chain is built from TRBV29-1 and TRBJ1-1; 8 positions agree with TRBD1. CDR3 nucleotides: TGCAGCGTAGCGGGACAGGCGAACACTGAAGCTTTCTTT. As protein: CSVAGQANTEAFF.